This T cell receptor (beta chain) appears in the sequencing data of a study of blood T cells in healthy people across ages. Approximately 9.7 milliliters was the volume of peripheral blood drawn from each donor. Isolated per sample were at least 6.5 million PBMCs. To note about this clonotype: The antigen is not known.

Findings and limits, study-wide: The study regarded diversity estimates from one million T cells as underestimates.

Through a sample-barcoded 5' primer and a J-beta primer mix, a second PCR was run for roughly 6 to 12 cycles. CDR3-containing paired-end reads numbering at least 2.5 million came from each sample. TCRdb reprocessed the 5' RACE reads via MiXCR and lists one record per CDR3 protein. The sample shows 780,000 or so distinct CDR3 sequences, approximately 53% of them seen only once. Sequenced input: blood. The source of this sequence is a middle-aged man in good health.

The CDR3 protein is CASSYDGSSPLRETQYF. CDR3 DNA sequence: TGTGCCAGCAGTTACGACGGCAGCTCGCCCTTGCGGGAGACCCAGTACTTC. This chain connects TRBV6-2 or TRBV6-3 to TRBJ2-5, with D hard to call. With 2 bases removed from V and 5 bases from J, the gap between germline ends came to 21 bases. CDR1 is MNHEY, CDR2 SVGEGT, per germline. The CDR3 is 17 amino acids.